This TCR beta chain was sequenced during a study of T cells expressing NK-cell markers. Study-wide context: HCMV serostatus: seven of eight sequenced donors positive, one negative. Overall study findings and caveats: In about six donors, dominant CD3+CD56+NKG2C+ clones formed roughly 1.0-7.5% of CD8+ cells.

5'RACE template switching with UMIs produced the TCR beta cDNA. TCRdb reprocessed the 5' RACE reads and reports one entry per CDR3 protein, with no DNA. The sample table includes 500,000 or so distinct CDR3 sequences. Notes on this clonotype: The antigen is undetermined.

This CDR3 has 12 amino acids. Germline lookup yields CDR1 SGHDN and CDR2 FVKESK. Sequenced sample: blood T cells: a sorted CD56 or NKG2C T cell subset, CD4+ or CD8+ T cells, or bulk PBMC T cells (not recorded which). V gene TRBV14 combines with J gene TRBJ2-2. This TCR came from a man aged 18 to 29 in good health. This CDR3 is CASSQPPGELFF.